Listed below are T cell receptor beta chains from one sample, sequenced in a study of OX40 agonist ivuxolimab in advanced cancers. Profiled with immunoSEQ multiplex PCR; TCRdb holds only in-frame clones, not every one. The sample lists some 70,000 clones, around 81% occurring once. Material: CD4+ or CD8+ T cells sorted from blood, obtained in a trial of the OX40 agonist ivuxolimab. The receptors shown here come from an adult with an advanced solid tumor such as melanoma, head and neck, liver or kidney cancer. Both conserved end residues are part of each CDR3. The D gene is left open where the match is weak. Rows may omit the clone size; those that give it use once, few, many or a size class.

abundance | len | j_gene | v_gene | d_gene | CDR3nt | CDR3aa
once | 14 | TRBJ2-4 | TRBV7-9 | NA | TGTGCCAGCAGCGCCCCGGGGGACGGAAACATTCAGTACTTC | CASSAPGDGNIQYF
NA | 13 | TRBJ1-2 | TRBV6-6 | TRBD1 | TGTGCCAGCAGCCAACAGGGGGCATTTGGCTACACCTTC | CASSQQGAFGYTF
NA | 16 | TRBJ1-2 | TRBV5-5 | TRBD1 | TGTGCCAGCAGCTCTCTCCCGGGACAGGTCGATTCGGGCTACACCTTC | CASSSLPGQVDSGYTF
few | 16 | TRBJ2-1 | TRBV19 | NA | TGTGCCAGTAGTAAAGAACAGGGTTTTGGCCACGGGGAGCAGTTCTTC | CASSKEQGFGHGEQFF
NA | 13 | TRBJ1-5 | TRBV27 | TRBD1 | TGTGCCAGCAGTTTAAATGGACAGGGGCCCCAGCATTTT | CASSLNGQGPQHF
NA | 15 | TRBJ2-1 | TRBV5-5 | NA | TGTGCCAGCAGCTTCCTGGCGACGCCCTACAATGAGCAGTTCTTC | CASSFLATPYNEQFF
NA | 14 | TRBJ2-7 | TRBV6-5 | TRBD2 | TGTGCCAGCAGTCGGACGGGAGGGCCCTACGAGCAGTACTTC | CASSRTGGPYEQYF
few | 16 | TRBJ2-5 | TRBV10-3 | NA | TGTGCCATCAGCGTTTCGGGCCCCCCGAAACAAGAGACCCAGTACTTC | CAISVSGPPKQETQYF
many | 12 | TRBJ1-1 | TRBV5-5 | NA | TGTGCCAGCAGCTTGGTCGCCGGTGAAGCTTTCTTT | CASSLVAGEAFF
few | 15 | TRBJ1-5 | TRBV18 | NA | TGTGCCAGCTCACCCGGGACATATGGAAGTCAGCCCCAGCATTTT | CASSPGTYGSQPQHF
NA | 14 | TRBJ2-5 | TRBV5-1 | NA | TGCGCCAGCAGCTTGTATAGGGCACAAGAGACCCAGTACTTC | CASSLYRAQETQYF
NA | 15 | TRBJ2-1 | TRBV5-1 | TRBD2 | TGCGCCAGCAATCCAACTAGCGGGAGGACAAATGAGCAGTTCTTC | CASNPTSGRTNEQFF
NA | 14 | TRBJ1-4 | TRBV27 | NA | TGTGCCAGCAGTTTCCGAGGGACTAATGAAAAACTGTTTTTT | CASSFRGTNEKLFF
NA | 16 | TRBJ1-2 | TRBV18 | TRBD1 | TGTGCCAGCTCACCCTCGGGGACAGGGGAGCACTATGGCTACACCTTC | CASSPSGTGEHYGYTF
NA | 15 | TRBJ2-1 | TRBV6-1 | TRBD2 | TGTGCCAGCAGTGAAGCGGGAGGGCCGCCCAATGAGCAGTTCTTC | CASSEAGGPPNEQFF
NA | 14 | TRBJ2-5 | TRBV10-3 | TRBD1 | TGTGCCATCAGTGAACCGGGACAGGTTGAGACCCAGTACTTC | CAISEPGQVETQYF
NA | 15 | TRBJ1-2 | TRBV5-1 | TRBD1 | TGCGCCAGCAGCCTGACAGGGGCAAGCGACTATGGCTACACCTTC | CASSLTGASDYGYTF
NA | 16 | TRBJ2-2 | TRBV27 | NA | TGTGCCAGCAGGGGGAAGGGACCCGTATCTGCCGGGGAGCTGTTTTTT | CASRGKGPVSAGELFF
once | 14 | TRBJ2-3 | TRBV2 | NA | TGTGCCAGCACGCCGGGACTCCTTACAGATACGCAGTATTTT | CASTPGLLTDTQYF
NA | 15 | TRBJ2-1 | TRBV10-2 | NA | TGCGCCAGCAGGGCAGGTAGAACTATAACCAATGAGCAGTTCTTC | CASRAGRTITNEQFF
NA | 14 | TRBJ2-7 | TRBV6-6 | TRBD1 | TGTGCCAGCAGTATGGAACAGGGGGCCTACGAGCAGTACTTC | CASSMEQGAYEQYF
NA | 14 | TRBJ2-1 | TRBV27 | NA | TGTGCCAGCAGTTTATGGAGCAGGGCGAATGAGCAGTTCTTC | CASSLWSRANEQFF
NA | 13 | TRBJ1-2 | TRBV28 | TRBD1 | TGTGCCAGCAGCTCGGGACAGGGGGCAAGGAAAGCCTTC | CASSSGQGARKAF
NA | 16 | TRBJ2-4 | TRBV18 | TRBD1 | TGTGCCAGCTCACCACCCGACAGGGTCTACAAAAACATTCAGTACTTC | CASSPPDRVYKNIQYF
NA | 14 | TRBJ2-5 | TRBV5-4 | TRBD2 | TGTGCCAGCAATCGGGGGGGGGCCGAAAAGACCCAGTACTTC | CASNRGGAEKTQYF
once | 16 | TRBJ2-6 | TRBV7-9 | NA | TGTGCCAGCAGCTCGCCGGTAGAATCTGGGGCCAACGTCCTGACTTTC | CASSSPVESGANVLTF
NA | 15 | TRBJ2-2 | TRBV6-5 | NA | TGTGCCAGCAGTTACTATTTACAGGGAACCGGGGAGCTGTTTTTT | CASSYYLQGTGELFF
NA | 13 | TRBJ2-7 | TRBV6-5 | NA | TGTGCCAGCAGTACGGGCCCTCTTGGCGAGCAGTACTTC | CASSTGPLGEQYF
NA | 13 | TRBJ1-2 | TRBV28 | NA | TGTGCCAGCAGTTCGAACCCGGGAAGTGACTACACCTTC | CASSSNPGSDYTF
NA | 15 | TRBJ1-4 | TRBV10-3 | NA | TGTGCCAGCAGTGAAAGGGGGGACTATAATGAAAAACTGTTTTTT | CASSERGDYNEKLFF
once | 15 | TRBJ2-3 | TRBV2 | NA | TGTGCCAGCAGTGAAGCGCGAGGGGGAGCGGATACGCAGTATTTT | CASSEARGGADTQYF
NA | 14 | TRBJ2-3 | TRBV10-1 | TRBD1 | TGCGCCACCAGCCCCCCTTCGACAGGGGATACGCAGTATTTT | CATSPPSTGDTQYF
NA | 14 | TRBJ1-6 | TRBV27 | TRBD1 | TGTGCCAGCAGTTTCTCCGGGACAGCTTCACCCCTCCACTTT | CASSFSGTASPLHF
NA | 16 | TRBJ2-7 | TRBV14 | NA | TGTGCCAGCAGCCAAGATAGAAGAGGGGGGAGATGGGAGCAGTACTTC | CASSQDRRGGRWEQYF
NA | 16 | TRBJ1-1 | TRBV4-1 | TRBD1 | TGCGCCAGCAGCCAAGGACAGGGGGCAGTAGTCACTGAAGCTTTCTTT | CASSQGQGAVVTEAFF
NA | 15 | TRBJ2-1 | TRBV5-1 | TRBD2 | TGCGCCAGCAGCTCTAGCGGGAGCTCCTACAATGAGCAGTTCTTC | CASSSSGSSYNEQFF
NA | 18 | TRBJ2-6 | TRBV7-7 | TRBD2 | TGTGCCAGCAGCTCCGGACTAGCGGGAGGGCCTGGGGCCAACGTCCTGACTTTC | CASSSGLAGGPGANVLTF
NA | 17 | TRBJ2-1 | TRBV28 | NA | TGTGCCAGCAGTTTATTGGCCGGCGGGGAGGAATTTAATGAGCAGTTCTTC | CASSLLAGGEEFNEQFF
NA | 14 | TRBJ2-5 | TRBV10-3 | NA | TGTGCCATCAGTGAGACCCCGGGTCAAGAGACCCAGTACTTC | CAISETPGQETQYF
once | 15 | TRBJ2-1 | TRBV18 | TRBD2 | TGTGCCAGCTCACCCGACTTGGGGGGGTACAATGAGCAGTTCTTC | CASSPDLGGYNEQFF
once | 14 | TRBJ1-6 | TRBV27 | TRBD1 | TGTGCCAGCAGCCGACAGGGGCTCGTTTCACCCCTCCACTTT | CASSRQGLVSPLHF
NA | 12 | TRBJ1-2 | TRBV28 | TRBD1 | TGTGCCAGCAGACAGGGGGCTACTGGCTACACCTTC | CASRQGATGYTF
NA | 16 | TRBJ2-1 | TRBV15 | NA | TGTGCCACCAGCAGAGTAGGTGTAAGCTCCTACAATGAGCAGTTCTTC | CATSRVGVSSYNEQFF
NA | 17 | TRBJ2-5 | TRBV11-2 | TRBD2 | TGTGCCAGCAGCTTTTATTCGGGAGGTTCGTACCAAGAGACCCAGTACTTC | CASSFYSGGSYQETQYF
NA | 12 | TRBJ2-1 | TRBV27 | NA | TGTGCCAGCAGTTCCCCAGGGCTAGCGCAGTTCTTC | CASSSPGLAQFF
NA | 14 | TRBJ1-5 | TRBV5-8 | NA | TGTGCCAGCAGCCCGTTACAGGGAAACCAGCCCCAGCATTTT | CASSPLQGNQPQHF
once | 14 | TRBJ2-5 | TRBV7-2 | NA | TGTGCCAGCAGCCCCTCGGAGGGCCGGGCGACCCAGTACTTC | CASSPSEGRATQYF
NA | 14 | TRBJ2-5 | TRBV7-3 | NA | TGTGCCAGCAGCGCGAGCGGTCTAAGGGAGACCCAGTACTTC | CASSASGLRETQYF
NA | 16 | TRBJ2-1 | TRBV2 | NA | TGTGCCAGCAGTGTATTCGGAGACAGCGACCAGAATGAGCAGTTCTTC | CASSVFGDSDQNEQFF
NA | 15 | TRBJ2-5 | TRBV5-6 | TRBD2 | TGTGCCAGCAGCTTGGTGCTAGCGGGTGTGGAGACCCAGTACTTC | CASSLVLAGVETQYF
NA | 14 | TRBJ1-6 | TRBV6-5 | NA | TGTGCCAGCAGTTACTTCAGGGACAATTCACCCCTCCACTTT | CASSYFRDNSPLHF
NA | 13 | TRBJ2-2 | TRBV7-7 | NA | TGTGCTAGCAGCCGACGGGTGGACGGGGAGCTGTTTTTT | CASSRRVDGELFF